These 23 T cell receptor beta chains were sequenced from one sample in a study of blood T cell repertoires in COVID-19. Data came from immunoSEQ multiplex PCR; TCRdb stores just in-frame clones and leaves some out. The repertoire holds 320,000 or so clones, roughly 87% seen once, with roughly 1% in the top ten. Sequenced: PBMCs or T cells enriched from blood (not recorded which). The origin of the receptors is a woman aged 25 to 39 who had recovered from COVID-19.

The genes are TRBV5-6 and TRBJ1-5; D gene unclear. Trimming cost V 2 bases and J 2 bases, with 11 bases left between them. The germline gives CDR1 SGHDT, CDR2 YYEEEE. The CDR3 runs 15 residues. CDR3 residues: CASSFRGLGNQPQHF. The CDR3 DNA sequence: TGTGCCAGCAGCTTTAGAGGGCTGGGCAATCAGCCCCAGCATTTT.

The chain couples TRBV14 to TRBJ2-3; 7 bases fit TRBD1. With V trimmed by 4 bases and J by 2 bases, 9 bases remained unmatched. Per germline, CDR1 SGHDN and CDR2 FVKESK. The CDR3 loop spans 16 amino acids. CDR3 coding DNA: TGTGCCAGCAGCCCGGAGACAGGGTCACCCACAGATACGCAGTATTTT. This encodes CASSPETGSPTDTQYF.

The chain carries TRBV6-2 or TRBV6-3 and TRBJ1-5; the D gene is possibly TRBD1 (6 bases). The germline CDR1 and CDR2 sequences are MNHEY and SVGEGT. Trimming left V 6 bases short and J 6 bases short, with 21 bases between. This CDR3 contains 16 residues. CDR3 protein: CASSTHLTGLLQPQHF. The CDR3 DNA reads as TGTGCCAGCAGCACGCACTTGACAGGATTGCTTCAGCCCCAGCATTTT.

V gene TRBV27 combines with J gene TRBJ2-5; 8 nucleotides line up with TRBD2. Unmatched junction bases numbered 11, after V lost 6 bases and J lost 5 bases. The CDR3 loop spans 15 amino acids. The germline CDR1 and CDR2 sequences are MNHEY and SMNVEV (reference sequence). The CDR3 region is CASSRGAGGRETQYF. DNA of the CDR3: TGTGCCAGCAGCCGAGGGGCGGGGGGCCGGGAGACCCAGTACTTC.

This CDR3 is CASSADRGLDTQYF. DNA of the CDR3: TGTGCCAGCAGCGCGGACAGGGGATTGGATACGCAGTATTTT. V usage is TRBV5-4 and J usage is TRBJ2-3; 9 bases map to TRBD1. The CDR3 is made up of 14 amino acids. The junction had 6 bases not matched to a gene; V was cut back by 4 bases and J by 6 bases. Germline V gives CDR1 SGHNT, CDR2 YYREEE (reference sequence).

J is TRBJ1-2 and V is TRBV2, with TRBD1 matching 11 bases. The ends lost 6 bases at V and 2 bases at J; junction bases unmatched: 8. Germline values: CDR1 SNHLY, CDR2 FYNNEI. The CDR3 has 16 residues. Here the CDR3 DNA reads TGTGCCAGCAGGGTGGGACAGGGGGACCAGAACTATGGCTACACCTTC. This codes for CASRVGQGDQNYGYTF.

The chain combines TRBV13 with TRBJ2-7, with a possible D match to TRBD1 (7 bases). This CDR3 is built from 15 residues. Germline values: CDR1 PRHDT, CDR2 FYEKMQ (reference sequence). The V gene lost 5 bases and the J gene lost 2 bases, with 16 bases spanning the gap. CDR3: CASSRVRGAPYEQYF. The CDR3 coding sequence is TGTGCCAGCAGCCGGGTCAGGGGGGCCCCCTACGAGCAGTACTTC.

The CDR3 sequence: CASSPNHPAQALLYYGYTF. The CDR3 DNA reads TGTGCCAGCAGCCCAAACCATCCGGCGCAGGCCCTACTTTACTATGGCTACACCTTC. The chain recombines TRBV11-3 with TRBJ1-2, with D hard to call. This CDR3 is 19 amino acids long. Between the trimmed V and J ends, which lost 5 bases and 3 bases, there was a span of 28 bases. Germline lookup yields CDR1 SGHNT and CDR2 YENEEA.

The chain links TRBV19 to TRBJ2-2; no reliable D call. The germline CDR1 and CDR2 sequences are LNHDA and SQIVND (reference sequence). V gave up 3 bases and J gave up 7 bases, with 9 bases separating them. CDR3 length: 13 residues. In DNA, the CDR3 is TGTGCCAGTAGTATTGACCGGAGCGGGGAGCTGTTTTTT. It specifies CASSIDRSGELFF.

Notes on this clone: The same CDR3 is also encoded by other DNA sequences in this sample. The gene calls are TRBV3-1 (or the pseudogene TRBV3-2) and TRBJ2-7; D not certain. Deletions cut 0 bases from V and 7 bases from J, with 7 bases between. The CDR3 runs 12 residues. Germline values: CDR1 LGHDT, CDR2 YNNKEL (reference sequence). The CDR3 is CASSQDRREQYF. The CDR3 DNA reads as TGTGCCAGCAGCCAAGATCGGAGAGAGCAGTACTTC.

The DNA for the CDR3 is TGTGCCAGCAGCTTTGGGACAGGGGGCACAGATACGCAGTATTTT. It encodes CASSFGTGGTDTQYF. The chain couples TRBV11-3 to TRBJ2-3, with 10 bases that match TRBD1. Germline assignment: CDR1 SGHNT and CDR2 YENEEA. The CDR3 has 15 residues. V was clipped by 3 bases and J by 1 base; unmatched bases: 1.

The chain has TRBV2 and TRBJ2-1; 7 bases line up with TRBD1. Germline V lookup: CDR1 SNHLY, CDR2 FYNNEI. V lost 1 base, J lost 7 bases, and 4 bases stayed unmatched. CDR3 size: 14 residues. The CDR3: CASSEETGPNEQFF. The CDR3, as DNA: TGTGCCAGCAGTGAAGAGACAGGGCCGAATGAGCAGTTCTTC. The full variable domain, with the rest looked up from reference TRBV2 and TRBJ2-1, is EPEVTQTPSHQVTQMGQEVILRCVPISNHLYFYWYRQILGQKVEFLVSFYNNEISEKSEIFDDQFSVERPDGSNFTLKIRSTKLEDSAMYFCASSEETGPNEQFFGPGTRLTVL.

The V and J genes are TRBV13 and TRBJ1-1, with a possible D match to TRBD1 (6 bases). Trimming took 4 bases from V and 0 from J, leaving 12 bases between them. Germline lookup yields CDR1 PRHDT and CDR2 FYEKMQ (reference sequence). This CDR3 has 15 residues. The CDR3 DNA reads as TGTGCCAGCAGCTCAGGACAGCCCATGAACACTGAAGCTTTCTTT. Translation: CASSSGQPMNTEAFF. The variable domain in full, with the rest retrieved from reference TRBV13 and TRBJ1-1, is AAGVIQSPRHLIKEKRETATLKCYPIPRHDTVYWYQQGPGQDPQFLISFYEKMQSDKGSIPDRFSAQQFSDYHSELNMSSLELGDSALYFCASSSGQPMNTEAFFGQGTRLTVV.

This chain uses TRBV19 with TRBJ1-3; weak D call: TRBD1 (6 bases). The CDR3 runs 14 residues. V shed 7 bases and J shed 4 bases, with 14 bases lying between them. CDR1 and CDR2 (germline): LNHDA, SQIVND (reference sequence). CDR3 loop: CASTPPGQGNTIYF. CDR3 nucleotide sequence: TGTGCCAGTACCCCCCCTGGACAGGGAAACACCATATATTTT.

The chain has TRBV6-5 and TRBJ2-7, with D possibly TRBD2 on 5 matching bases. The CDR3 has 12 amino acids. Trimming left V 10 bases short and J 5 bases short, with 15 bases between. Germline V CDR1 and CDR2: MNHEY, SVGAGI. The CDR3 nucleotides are TGTGCCACCCCCATGATGAGGGACGAGCAGTACTTC. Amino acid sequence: CATPMMRDEQYF.

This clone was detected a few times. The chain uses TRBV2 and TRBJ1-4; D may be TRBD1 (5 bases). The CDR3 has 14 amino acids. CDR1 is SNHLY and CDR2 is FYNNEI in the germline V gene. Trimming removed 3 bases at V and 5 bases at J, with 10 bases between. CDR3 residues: CASSDAGFNEKLFF. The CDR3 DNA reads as TGTGCCAGCAGTGACGCAGGGTTCAATGAAAAACTGTTTTTT. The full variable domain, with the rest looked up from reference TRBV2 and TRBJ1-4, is EPEVTQTPSHQVTQMGQEVILRCVPISNHLYFYWYRQILGQKVEFLVSFYNNEISEKSEIFDDQFSVERPDGSNFTLKIRSTKLEDSAMYFCASSDAGFNEKLFFGSGTQLSVL.

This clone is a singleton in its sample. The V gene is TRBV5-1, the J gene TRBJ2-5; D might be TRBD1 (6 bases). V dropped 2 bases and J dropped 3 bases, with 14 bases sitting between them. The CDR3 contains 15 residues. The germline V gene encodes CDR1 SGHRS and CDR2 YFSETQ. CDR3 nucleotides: TGCGCCAGCAGCTTACGAGGGGGAACAAAAGAGACCCAGTACTTC. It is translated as CASSLRGGTKETQYF.

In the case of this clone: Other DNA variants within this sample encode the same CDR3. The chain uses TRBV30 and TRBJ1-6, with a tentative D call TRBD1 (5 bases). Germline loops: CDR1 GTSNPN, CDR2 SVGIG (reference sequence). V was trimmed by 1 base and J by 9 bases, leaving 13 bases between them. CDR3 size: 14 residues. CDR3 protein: CAWSGGQGGSPLHF. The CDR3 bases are TGTGCCTGGAGTGGAGGGCAGGGAGGTTCACCCCTCCACTTT.

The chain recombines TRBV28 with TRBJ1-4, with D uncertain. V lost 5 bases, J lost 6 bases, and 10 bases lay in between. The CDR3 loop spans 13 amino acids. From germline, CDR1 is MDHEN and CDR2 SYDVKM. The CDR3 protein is CASSRRADEKLFF. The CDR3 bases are TGTGCCAGCAGTCGGCGGGCTGATGAAAAACTGTTTTTT.

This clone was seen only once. CDR3 nucleotides: TGTGCCAGCACTCAGAGGGGGATCGGCACTGAAGCTTTCTTT. It encodes CASTQRGIGTEAFF. The chain employs TRBV6-5 and TRBJ1-1; TRBD1 might be the D (6 bases). V was shortened by 7 bases and J by 4 bases, with 16 bases between the two germline ends. The CDR3 is made up of 14 amino acids. The germline CDR1 and CDR2 sequences are MNHEY and SVGAGI.

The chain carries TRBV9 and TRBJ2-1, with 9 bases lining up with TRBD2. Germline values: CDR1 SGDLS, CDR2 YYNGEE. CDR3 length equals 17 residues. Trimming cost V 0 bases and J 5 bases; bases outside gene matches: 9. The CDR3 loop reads CASSVDGGAGGNNEQFF. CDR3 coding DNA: TGTGCCAGCAGCGTAGATGGGGGAGCGGGGGGAAACAATGAGCAGTTCTTC.

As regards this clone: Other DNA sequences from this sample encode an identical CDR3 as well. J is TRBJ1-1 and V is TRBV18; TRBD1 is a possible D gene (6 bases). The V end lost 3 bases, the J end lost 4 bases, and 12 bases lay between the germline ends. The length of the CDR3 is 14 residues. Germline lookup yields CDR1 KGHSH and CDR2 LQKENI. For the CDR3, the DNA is TGTGCCAGCTCACCCCAGGGGCAAGGCACTGAAGCTTTCTTT. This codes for CASSPQGQGTEAFF.

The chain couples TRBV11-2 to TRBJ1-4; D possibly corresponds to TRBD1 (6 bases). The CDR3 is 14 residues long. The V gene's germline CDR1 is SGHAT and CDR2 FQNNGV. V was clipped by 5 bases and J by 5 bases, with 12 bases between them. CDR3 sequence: CASSQQGINEKLFF. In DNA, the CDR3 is TGTGCCAGCAGCCAACAGGGCATCAATGAAAAACTGTTTTTT.